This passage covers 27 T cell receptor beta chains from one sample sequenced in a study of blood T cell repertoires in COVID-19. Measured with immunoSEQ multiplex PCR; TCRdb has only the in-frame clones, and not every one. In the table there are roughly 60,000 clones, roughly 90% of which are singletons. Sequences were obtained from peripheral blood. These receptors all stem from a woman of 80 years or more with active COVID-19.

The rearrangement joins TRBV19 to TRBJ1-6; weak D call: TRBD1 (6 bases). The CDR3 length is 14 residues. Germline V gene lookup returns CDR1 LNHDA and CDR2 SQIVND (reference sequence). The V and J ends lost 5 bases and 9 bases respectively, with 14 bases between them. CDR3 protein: CASSLQGPRSPLHF. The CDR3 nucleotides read TGTGCCAGTAGTTTACAGGGCCCTCGTTCACCCCTCCACTTT.

Here the CDR3 reads CASRLPGQGDNEQFF. CDR3 coding DNA: TGTGCCAGCAGGCTGCCGGGACAGGGAGACAATGAGCAGTTCTTC. The J gene is TRBJ2-1, the V gene TRBV5-8, with TRBD1 matching over 9 bases. Germline V gives CDR1 SGHTS, CDR2 YDEGEE. This CDR3 has 15 residues. Losses at the gene ends were 5 bases for V and 5 bases for J; bases not matched to a gene: 8.

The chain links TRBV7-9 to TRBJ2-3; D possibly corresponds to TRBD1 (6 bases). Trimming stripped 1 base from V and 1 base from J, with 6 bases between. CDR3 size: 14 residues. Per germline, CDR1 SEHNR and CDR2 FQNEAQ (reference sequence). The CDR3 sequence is CASSLGQGTDTQYF. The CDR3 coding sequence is TGTGCCAGCAGCTTAGGACAGGGCACAGATACGCAGTATTTT.

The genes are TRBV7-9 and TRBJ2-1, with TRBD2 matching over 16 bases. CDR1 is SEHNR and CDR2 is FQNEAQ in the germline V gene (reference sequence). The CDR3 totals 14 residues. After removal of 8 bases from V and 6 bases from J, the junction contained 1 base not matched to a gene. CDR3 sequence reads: CASGTSGRANEQFF. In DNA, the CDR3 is TGTGCCAGCGGGACTAGCGGGAGGGCCAATGAGCAGTTCTTC.

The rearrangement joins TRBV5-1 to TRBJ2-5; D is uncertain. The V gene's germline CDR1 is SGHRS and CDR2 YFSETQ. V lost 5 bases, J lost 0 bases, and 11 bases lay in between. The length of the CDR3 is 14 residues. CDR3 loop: CASRAGPYQETQYF. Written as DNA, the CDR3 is TGCGCCAGCAGGGCAGGCCCGTACCAAGAGACCCAGTACTTC.

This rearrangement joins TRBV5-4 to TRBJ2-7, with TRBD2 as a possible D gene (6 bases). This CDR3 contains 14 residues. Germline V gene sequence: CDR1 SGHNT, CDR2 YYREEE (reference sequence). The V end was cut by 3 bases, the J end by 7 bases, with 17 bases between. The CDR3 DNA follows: TGTGCCAGCAGCTGGGGGGAAGCTCCCGAAGAGCAGTACGTC. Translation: CASSWGEAPEEQYV.

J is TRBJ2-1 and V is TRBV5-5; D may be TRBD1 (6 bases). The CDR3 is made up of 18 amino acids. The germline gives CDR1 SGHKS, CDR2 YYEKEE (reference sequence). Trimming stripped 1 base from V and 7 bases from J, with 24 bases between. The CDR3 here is CASSLSPSGVTGRNEQFF. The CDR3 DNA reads TGTGCCAGCAGCTTGTCTCCGTCTGGGGTGACAGGAAGGAATGAGCAGTTCTTC. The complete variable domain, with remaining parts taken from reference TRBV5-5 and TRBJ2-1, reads DAGVTQSPTHLIKTRGQQVTLRCSPISGHKSVSWYQQVLGQGPQFIFQYYEKEERGRGNFPDRFSARQFPNYSSELNVNALLLGDSALYLCASSLSPSGVTGRNEQFFGPGTRLTVL.

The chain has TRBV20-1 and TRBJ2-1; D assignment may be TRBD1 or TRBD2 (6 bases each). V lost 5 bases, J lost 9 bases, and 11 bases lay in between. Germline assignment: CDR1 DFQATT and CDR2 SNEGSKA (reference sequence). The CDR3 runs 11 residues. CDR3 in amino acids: CSAGGGLEQFF. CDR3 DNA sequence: TGCAGTGCTGGAGGGGGACTTGAGCAGTTCTTC.

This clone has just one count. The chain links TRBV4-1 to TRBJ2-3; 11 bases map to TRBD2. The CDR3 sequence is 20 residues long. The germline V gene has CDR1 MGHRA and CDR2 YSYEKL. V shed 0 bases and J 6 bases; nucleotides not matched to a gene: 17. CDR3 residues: CASSQDDSTDLAGGPDTQYF. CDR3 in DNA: TGCGCCAGCAGCCAAGATGATTCGACAGATTTAGCGGGAGGGCCGGATACGCAGTATTTT.

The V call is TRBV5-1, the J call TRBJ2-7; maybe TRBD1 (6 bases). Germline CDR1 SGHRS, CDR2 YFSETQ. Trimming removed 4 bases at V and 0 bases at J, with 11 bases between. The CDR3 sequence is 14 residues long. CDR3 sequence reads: CASSPQGGSYEQYF. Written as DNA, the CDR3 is TGCGCCAGCAGCCCACAGGGTGGCTCCTACGAGCAGTACTTC.

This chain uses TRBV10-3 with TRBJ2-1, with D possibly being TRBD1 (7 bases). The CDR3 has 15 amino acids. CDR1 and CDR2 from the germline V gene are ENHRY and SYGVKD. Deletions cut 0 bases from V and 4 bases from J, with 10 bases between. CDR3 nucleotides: TGTGCCATCAGTGAGTCCCAGGGGGGTTACAATGAGCAGTTCTTC. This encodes CAISESQGGYNEQFF.

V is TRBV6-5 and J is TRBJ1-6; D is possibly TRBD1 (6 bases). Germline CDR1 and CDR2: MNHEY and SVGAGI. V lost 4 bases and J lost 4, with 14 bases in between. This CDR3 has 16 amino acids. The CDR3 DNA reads TGTGCCAGCAGTTCGACAGGCCACCCTTATAATTCACCCCTCCACTTT. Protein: CASSSTGHPYNSPLHF.

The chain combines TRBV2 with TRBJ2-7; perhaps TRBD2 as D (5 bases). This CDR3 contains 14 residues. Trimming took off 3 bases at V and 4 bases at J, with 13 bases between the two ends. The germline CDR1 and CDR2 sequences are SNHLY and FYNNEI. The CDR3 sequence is CASSDPVGVYEQYF. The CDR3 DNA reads TGTGCCAGCAGTGACCCCGTCGGGGTATACGAGCAGTACTTC.

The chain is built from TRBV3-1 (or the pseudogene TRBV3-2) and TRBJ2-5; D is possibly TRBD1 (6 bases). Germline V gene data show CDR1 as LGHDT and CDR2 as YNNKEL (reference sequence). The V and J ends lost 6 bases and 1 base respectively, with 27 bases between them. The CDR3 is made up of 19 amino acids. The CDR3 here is CASSLGLGALVWGQETQYF. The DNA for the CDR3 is TGTGCCAGCAGTCTAGGGCTGGGGGCCCTGGTATGGGGCCAAGAGACCCAGTACTTC.

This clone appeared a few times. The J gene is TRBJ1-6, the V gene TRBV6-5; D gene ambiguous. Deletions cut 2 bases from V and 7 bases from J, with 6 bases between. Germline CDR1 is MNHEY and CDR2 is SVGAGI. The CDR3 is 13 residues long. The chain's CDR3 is CASSYIRNSPLHF. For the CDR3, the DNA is TGTGCCAGCAGTTACATTCGGAATTCACCCCTCCACTTT.

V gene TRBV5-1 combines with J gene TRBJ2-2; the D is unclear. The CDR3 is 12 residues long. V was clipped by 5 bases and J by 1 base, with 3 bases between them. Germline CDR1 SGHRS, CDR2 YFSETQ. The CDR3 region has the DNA TGCGCCAGCAGGAGGAACACCGGGGAGCTGTTTTTT. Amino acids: CASRRNTGELFF.

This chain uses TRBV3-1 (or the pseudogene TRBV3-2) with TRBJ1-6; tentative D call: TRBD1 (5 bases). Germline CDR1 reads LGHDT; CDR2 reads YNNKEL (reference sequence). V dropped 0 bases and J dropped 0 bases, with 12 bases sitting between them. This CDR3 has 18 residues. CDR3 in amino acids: CASSQESGQSSYNSPLHF. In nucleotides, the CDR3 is TGTGCCAGCAGCCAAGAATCCGGACAAAGCTCCTATAATTCACCCCTCCACTTT.

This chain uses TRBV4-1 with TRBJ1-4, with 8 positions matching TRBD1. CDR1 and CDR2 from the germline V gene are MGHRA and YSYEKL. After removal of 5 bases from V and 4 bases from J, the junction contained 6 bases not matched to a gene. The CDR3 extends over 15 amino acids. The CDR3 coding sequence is TGCGCCAGCAGCGGAGCAGGGGGCTATAATGAAAAACTGTTTTTT. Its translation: CASSGAGGYNEKLFF.

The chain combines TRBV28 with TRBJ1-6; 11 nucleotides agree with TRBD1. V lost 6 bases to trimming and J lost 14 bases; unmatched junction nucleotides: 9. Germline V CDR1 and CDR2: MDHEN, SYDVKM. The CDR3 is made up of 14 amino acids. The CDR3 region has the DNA TGTGCCAGCAGCCGGACAGGGGGCGTCCTTGCCCTCCACTTT. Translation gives CASSRTGGVLALHF.

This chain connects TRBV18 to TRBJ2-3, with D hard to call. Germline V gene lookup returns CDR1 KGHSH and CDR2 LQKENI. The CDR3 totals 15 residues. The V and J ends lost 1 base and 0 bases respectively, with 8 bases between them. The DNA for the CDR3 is TGTGCCAGCTCACCACTTTACACAAGCACAGATACGCAGTATTTT. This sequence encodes CASSPLYTSTDTQYF.

The CDR3 coding sequence is TGTGCCAGCGCAGACGGGGGGGGTGACTATGGCTACACCTTC. Its protein is CASADGGGDYGYTF. The genes are TRBV6-5 and TRBJ1-2, with D possibly TRBD1 on 5 matching bases. Germline V gene lookup returns CDR1 MNHEY and CDR2 SVGAGI. The CDR3 contains 14 residues. V lost 8 bases and J 3 bases, leaving 16 bases between the germline ends.

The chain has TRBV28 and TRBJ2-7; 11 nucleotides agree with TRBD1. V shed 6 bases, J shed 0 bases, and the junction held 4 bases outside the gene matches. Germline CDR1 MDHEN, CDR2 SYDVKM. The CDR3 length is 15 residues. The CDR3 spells CASRRTGGFSYEQYF. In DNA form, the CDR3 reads TGTGCCAGCAGGAGGACAGGGGGCTTCTCCTACGAGCAGTACTTC.

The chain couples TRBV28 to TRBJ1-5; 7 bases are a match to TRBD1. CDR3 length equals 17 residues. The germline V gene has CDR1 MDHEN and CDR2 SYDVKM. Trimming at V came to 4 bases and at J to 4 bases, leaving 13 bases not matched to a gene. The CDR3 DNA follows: TGTGCCAGCAGTTCTTCCGGGGGACAGATACGTAATCAGCCCCAGCATTTT. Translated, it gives CASSSSGGQIRNQPQHF.

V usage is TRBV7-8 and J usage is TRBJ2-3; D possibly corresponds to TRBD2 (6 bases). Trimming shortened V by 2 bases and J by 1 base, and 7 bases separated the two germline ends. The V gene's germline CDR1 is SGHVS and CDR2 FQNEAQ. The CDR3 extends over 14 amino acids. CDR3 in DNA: TGTGCCAGCAGCTTAAGGAGGGGCACAGATACGCAGTATTTT. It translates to CASSLRRGTDTQYF.

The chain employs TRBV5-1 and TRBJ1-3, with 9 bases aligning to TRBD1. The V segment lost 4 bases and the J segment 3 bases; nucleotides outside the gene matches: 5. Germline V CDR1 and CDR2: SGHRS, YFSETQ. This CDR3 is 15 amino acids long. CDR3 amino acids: CASSVGTGFGNTIYF. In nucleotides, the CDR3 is TGCGCCAGCAGCGTCGGGACAGGGTTTGGAAACACCATATATTTT. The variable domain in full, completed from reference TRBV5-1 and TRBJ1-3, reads KAGVTQTPRYLIKTRGQQVTLSCSPISGHRSVSWYQQTPGQGLQFLFEYFSETQRNKGNFPGRFSGRQFSNSRSEMNVSTLELGDSALYLCASSVGTGFGNTIYFGEGSWLTVV.

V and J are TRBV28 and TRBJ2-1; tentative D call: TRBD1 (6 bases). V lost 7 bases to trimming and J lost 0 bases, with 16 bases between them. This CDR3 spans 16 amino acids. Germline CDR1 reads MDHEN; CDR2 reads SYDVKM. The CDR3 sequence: CASMSLGASSYNEQFF. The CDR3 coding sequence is TGTGCCAGCATGAGTCTGGGGGCTAGCTCCTACAATGAGCAGTTCTTC.

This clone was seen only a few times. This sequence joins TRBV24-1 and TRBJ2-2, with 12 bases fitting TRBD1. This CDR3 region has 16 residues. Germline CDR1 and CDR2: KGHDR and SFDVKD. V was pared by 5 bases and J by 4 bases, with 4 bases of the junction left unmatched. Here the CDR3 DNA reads TGTGCCACCAGTGGGGGACAGGGGGCGGTCACCGGGGAGCTGTTTTTT. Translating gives CATSGGQGAVTGELFF.